This T cell receptor beta chain emerged from a study of T-cell memory formation after mild COVID-19. Whole-study context: Most TCR clusters belonged to a single donor. The study's findings and limits: Day 15 to 85 contracting clones showed balanced CD4/CD8; later expanders leaned CD4+. In pre-infection memory, a portion of responding clones appeared, which suggested that cross-reactive memory joined.

This clonotype turned up a few times. Its matching antigen is unknown. TCRdb reprocessed the 5' RACE reads with MiXCR, giving one entry per CDR3 protein. The table includes roughly 300,000 distinct CDR3 sequences, under 8.5% detected once. The CDR3 totals 15 residues. Germline CDR1 and CDR2: PRHDT and FYEKMQ (reference sequence). The ends lost 5 bases at V and 10 bases at J; junction bases unmatched: 11. The specimen was PBMCs or a T cell subset sorted from them (not recorded which). The sequence came from a man aged 18 to 29 who had mild COVID-19 (a few samples of this study predate the infection). Cell type and time point are not known. The V gene is TRBV13, the J gene TRBJ1-6, with 7 bases lining up with TRBD1. The CDR3 sequence is CASSPTQGVESPLHF. CDR3 nucleotides: TGTGCCAGCAGCCCCACCCAGGGGGTAGAATCACCCCTCCACTTT.